This paragraph covers one T cell receptor beta chain sequence. The entry originates in a study of cytomegalovirus exposure and HLA in healthy donors. Study at large: A previous analysis identified fewer than 130 million unique TCR beta sequences derived from about 180 million T cells.

PCR employed 60 Vbeta and 13 Jbeta primers. The protocol was immunoSEQ multiplex PCR, while the TCRdb copy is restricted to in-frame clones and leaves out a portion. This table holds 150,000 to 200,000 clones, 79% found once. V lost 6 bases to trimming and J lost 6 bases; unmatched junction nucleotides: 0. This CDR3 is 13 amino acids long. Germline CDR1 reads LNHDA; CDR2 reads SQIVND (reference sequence). The sample comprised PBMCs. The source is a woman aged 45-65 years in good health and CMV-seronegative. This chain connects TRBV19 to TRBJ1-6; 9 positions match TRBD1. DNA for the CDR3: TGTGCCAGTAGGGACAGGGGTAATTCACCCCTCCACTTT. Translated, it gives CASRDRGNSPLHF.